This TCR beta chain was retrieved from a study of blood T cell repertoires in COVID-19. Across the whole study: Whether acute or convalescent, the COVID-19 samples came from the United States, Italy and Spain. In each case, the material was cDNA or gDNA derived from T cells, B-cell-depleted T cells, or PBMCs.

The V gene end was trimmed by 8 bases and the J gene end by 0 bases; junction bases not matched to a gene: 15. The CDR3 loop spans 18 amino acids. Looked up from germline, CDR1 is MNHEY and CDR2 is SMNVEV (reference sequence). In the original processing: Amplification with reference gene primers provided the estimates of nucleated cell counts. Using immunoSEQ multiplex PCR, the repertoire was profiled, and TCRdb retains in-frame clones only, with some absent. The D gene and trimming were derived from the DNA, and the V and J assignments and clone size from that table. This sample carries fewer than 250,000 clones, approximately 81% of them seen once, and the ten largest clones take approximately 0.89%.

Sample: peripheral blood. V usage is TRBV27 and J usage is TRBJ2-1; the match to TRBD1 covers 8 bases. The sequence came from a man aged 40-49 years with acute or convalescent COVID-19. CDR3 sequence: CASGSTGDVRGSYNEQFF. The CDR3 coding sequence is TGTGCCAGCGGCTCGACAGGGGACGTTAGGGGCTCCTACAATGAGCAGTTCTTC.